Each of the 17 T cell receptor beta chains below was sequenced from the same sample in a study of cytomegalovirus exposure and HLA in healthy donors. The PCR contained 60 Vbeta and 13 Jbeta primers. TCRdb keeps only in-frame clones here, not all; method: immunoSEQ multiplex PCR. This repertoire shows more than 40,000 clones, about half found once; its top ten account for 6%. The sequencing sample was made of PBMCs. The origin of the receptors is a man aged 60 to 75 in good health and CMV-seronegative.

This sequence joins TRBV30 and TRBJ1-2, with 10 bases matching TRBD1. The CDR3 has 14 amino acids. CDR1 GTSNPN and CDR2 SVGIG come from the germline V gene (reference sequence). V lost 8 bases and J lost 2; bases outside the gene matches: 8. This CDR3 reads CAGNQGQGNYGYTF. In DNA, the CDR3 is TGTGCCGGGAACCAGGGACAGGGGAACTATGGCTACACCTTC.

The J gene is TRBJ2-3, the V gene TRBV9, with D perhaps matching TRBD2 (6 bases). Trimming removed 0 bases at V and 2 bases at J, with 10 bases between. The CDR3 is 15 amino acids. CDR1 is SGDLS, CDR2 YYNGEE, per germline. The CDR3 loop reads CASSVAGADTDTQYF. CDR3 DNA: TGTGCCAGCAGCGTAGCGGGAGCCGACACAGATACGCAGTATTTT.

The chain is built from TRBV9 and TRBJ1-5; D is possibly TRBD1 (5 bases). This CDR3 spans 14 amino acids. The V gene lost 3 bases and the J gene lost 4 bases, with 11 bases spanning the gap. CDR1 and CDR2 (germline): SGDLS, YYNGEE. CDR3 DNA: TGTGCCAGCAGCGAGGCGGGGCTAAATCAGCCCCAGCATTTT. Translating it yields CASSEAGLNQPQHF. The whole variable domain, remainder taken from reference TRBV9 and TRBJ1-5, is DSGVTQTPKHLITATGQRVTLRCSPRSGDLSVYWYQQSLDQGLQFLIQYYNGEERAKGNILERFSAQQFPDLHSELNLSSLELGDSALYFCASSEAGLNQPQHFGDGTRLSIL.

The gene calls are TRBV5-4 and TRBJ1-2, with D perhaps matching TRBD1 (5 bases). This CDR3 region has 17 residues. The germline V gene encodes CDR1 SGHNT and CDR2 YYREEE (reference sequence). Trimming shortened V by 0 bases and J by 0 bases, and 15 bases separated the two germline ends. For the CDR3, the DNA is TGTGCCAGCAGCTTGGGGGGCAGCTATTTCTCTAACTATGGCTACACCTTC. Translating gives CASSLGGSYFSNYGYTF.

This clone has a handful of counts. This sequence joins TRBV29-1 and TRBJ1-5, with 7 bases aligning to TRBD1. The CDR3 length is 15 residues. CDR1 is SQVTM and CDR2 is ANQGSEA in the germline V gene. J lost 0 bases, V lost 4 bases, and 6 bases had no gene match. The CDR3 protein is CSVATGRNSNQPQHF. The CDR3 nucleotides are TGCAGCGTTGCGACAGGGAGAAATAGCAATCAGCCCCAGCATTTT.

In its sample, this clone ranks as medium-sized. The V call is TRBV27, the J call TRBJ1-4, with 9 bases lining up with TRBD1. The CDR3 is 15 amino acids. Trimming cost V 6 bases and J 8 bases; bases outside gene matches: 10. In germline, CDR1 is MNHEY, CDR2 SMNVEV (reference sequence). The CDR3 DNA reads as TGTGCCAGCAGATACACCGGGACAGGGAGGGAAAAACTGTTTTTT. As protein: CASRYTGTGREKLFF.

Note on this clone: This CDR3 is also generated by other DNA sequences in the sample. The chain combines TRBV5-4 with TRBJ2-1; weak D call: TRBD2 (6 bases). The CDR3 totals 11 residues. Germline lookup yields CDR1 SGHNT and CDR2 YYREEE (reference sequence). The V end was cut by 2 bases, the J end by 10 bases, with 7 bases between. This CDR3 reads CASSFRGEQFF. The DNA for the CDR3 is TGTGCCAGCAGCTTCCGGGGGGAGCAGTTCTTC. Complete variable domain (other parts from reference TRBV5-4 and TRBJ2-1): ETGVTQSPTHLIKTRGQQVTLRCSSQSGHNTVSWYQQALGQGPQFIFQYYREEENGRGNFPPRFSGLQFPNYSSELNVNALELDDSALYLCASSFRGEQFFGPGTRLTVL.

The CDR3 DNA reads as TGTGCCAGCAACGTAGCGGGAGTGATGTCCTACGAGCAGTACTTC. It translates to CASNVAGVMSYEQYF. The gene calls are TRBV6-1 and TRBJ2-7; 9 bases align to TRBD2. The V and J ends lost 7 bases and 1 base, in that order; junction bases with no gene match: 8. The CDR3 loop spans 15 amino acids. Germline assignment: CDR1 MNHNS and CDR2 SASEGT.

Concerning this clone: One junction end disagrees with the germline gene, perhaps due to a read error. V usage is TRBV4-2 and J usage is TRBJ2-7; no clear D. Germline CDR1 and CDR2: LGHNA and YNFKEQ. This CDR3 is built from 13 residues. In DNA, the CDR3 is TGTGCCAGCAACCAAGAGCACAGATCAGAGCAGTACTTC. It specifies CASNQEHRSEQYF.

This clone appeared a few times. The chain combines TRBV7-6 with TRBJ2-5; weak D call: TRBD2 (6 bases). CDR1 is SGHVS, CDR2 FNYEAQ, per germline. The CDR3 has 15 residues. Trimming shortened V by 2 bases and J by 1 base, and 11 bases separated the two germline ends. The DNA of the CDR3 is TGTGCCAGCAGCTTAACCCTGGGGGGCCAAGAGACCCAGTACTTC. Translating it yields CASSLTLGGQETQYF.

The rearrangement joins TRBV29-1 to TRBJ2-7, with 7 bases lining up with TRBD2. Germline V gene lookup returns CDR1 SQVTM and CDR2 ANQGSEA. Unmatched junction bases numbered 7, after V lost 0 bases and J lost 5 bases. This CDR3 region has 14 residues. The DNA for the CDR3 is TGCAGCGTTGAAGATCCCGCGGGAGTCCACGAGCAGTACTTC. Translated, it gives CSVEDPAGVHEQYF.

This clone was found a few times. The chain links TRBV2 to TRBJ2-1, with D perhaps matching TRBD1 (5 bases). The germline CDR1 and CDR2 sequences are SNHLY and FYNNEI. This CDR3 has 14 residues. The germline V and J ends were trimmed by 2 bases and 4 bases, with 9 bases remaining between them. In DNA form, the CDR3 reads TGTGCCAGCAGTGAACAGGGTCGGTACAATGAGCAGTTCTTC. It specifies CASSEQGRYNEQFF.

The rearrangement links TRBV12-5 to TRBJ2-5; D possibly corresponds to TRBD1 (6 bases). CDR3 length: 16 residues. V was clipped by 1 base and J by 3 bases, with 15 bases between them. The V gene's germline CDR1 is LGHNT and CDR2 FRNRAP. The CDR3 loop is CASGLGTGTPEETQYF. CDR3 nucleotide sequence: TGTGCTAGTGGTTTGGGGACCGGGACACCAGAAGAGACCCAGTACTTC.

Within the sample, this clone is medium-sized. J is TRBJ1-2 and V is TRBV4-2; possibly TRBD1 for D (6 bases). Germline V gives CDR1 LGHNA, CDR2 YNFKEQ. The CDR3 contains 15 residues. Trimming removed 3 bases from V and 2 bases from J, with 13 bases in between. The CDR3: CASSQTAGENYGYTF. The CDR3 nucleotides read TGTGCCAGCAGCCAGACGGCAGGGGAGAACTATGGCTACACCTTC.

This clone was detected only once. The chain has TRBV9 and TRBJ1-5; 8 nucleotides match TRBD1. Trimming at V came to 4 bases and at J to 3 bases, leaving 6 bases not matched to a gene. The CDR3 length is 15 residues. CDR1 and CDR2 (germline): SGDLS, YYNGEE. CDR3: CASSQGQGINQPQHF. The CDR3 DNA follows: TGTGCCAGCAGCCAAGGACAGGGCATCAATCAGCCCCAGCATTTT.

The V call is TRBV29-1, the J call TRBJ1-1; D gene uncertain. The V gene's germline CDR1 is SQVTM and CDR2 ANQGSEA. V gave up 1 base and J gave up 0 bases, with 6 bases separating them. The CDR3 is 13 amino acids. CDR3 sequence reads: CSVEGAMNTEAFF. The DNA for the CDR3 is TGCAGCGTTGAAGGGGCCATGAACACTGAAGCTTTCTTT.

This clone showed up just a few times. CDR3 DNA sequence: TGTGCCAGCAGTTTGCTCACTAGTTATGCGACCCAGTACTTC. Translation gives CASSLLTSYATQYF. The chain employs TRBV28 and TRBJ2-5; D is possibly TRBD2 (5 bases). Per the germline V gene, CDR1 is MDHEN and CDR2 is SYDVKM. The CDR3 totals 14 residues. Trimming took off 3 bases at V and 7 bases at J, with 15 bases between the two ends.